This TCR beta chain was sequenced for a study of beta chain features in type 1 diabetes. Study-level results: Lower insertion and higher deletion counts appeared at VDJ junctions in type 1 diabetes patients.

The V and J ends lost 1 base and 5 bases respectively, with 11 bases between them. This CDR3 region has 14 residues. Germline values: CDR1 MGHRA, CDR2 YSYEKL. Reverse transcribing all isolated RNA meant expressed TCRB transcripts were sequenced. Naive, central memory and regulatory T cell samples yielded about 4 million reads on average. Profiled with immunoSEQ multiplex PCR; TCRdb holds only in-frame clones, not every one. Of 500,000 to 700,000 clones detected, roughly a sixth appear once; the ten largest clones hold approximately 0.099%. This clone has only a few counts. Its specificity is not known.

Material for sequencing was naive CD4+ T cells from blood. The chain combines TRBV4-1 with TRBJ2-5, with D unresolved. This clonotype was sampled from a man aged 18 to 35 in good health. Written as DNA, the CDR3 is TGCGCCAGCAGCCAAGGTTCCTGGCCGGAGACCCAGTACTTC. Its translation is CASSQGSWPETQYF.